This is a list of T cell receptor beta chains from one sample in a study of glioma-infiltrating T cells. One entry per CDR3 protein, called by TCRdb with MiXCR from the multiplex PCR reads. The repertoire holds about 140,000 distinct CDR3 sequences, around 42% seen once, with roughly 20% in the top ten. The material sequenced was glioma tissue, nonneoplastic brain tissue, or PBMCs (not recorded which). The receptors here all came from a human donor with low-grade glioma or glioblastoma, undergoing nonglioma brain surgery, or in good health (not recorded which). Each CDR3 is given with its conserved first and last residue. A D gene is named only where the DNA matches it firmly. Clone size is shown for a subset of rows, as once, few, many or a class of expanded clone.

d_call	v_call	j_call	clone_size	cdr3_aa	cdr3_nt
-	TRBV7-9	TRBJ1-4	-	CASSLKGTNEKLFF	TGTGCCAGCAGCTTAAAGGGTACTAATGAAAAACTGTTTTTT
-	TRBV29-1	TRBJ1-2	few	CSVAGLHGYTF	TGCAGCGTTGCCGGGCTTCACGGCTACACCTTC
-	TRBV7-2	TRBJ1-2	-	CASSLDDTNYGYTF	TGTGCCAGCAGCTTAGATGACACAAACTATGGCTACACCTTC
-	TRBV28	TRBJ1-2	few	CASSLPGADYGYTF	TGTGCCAGCAGTTTACCGGGGGCGGACTATGGCTACACCTTC
TRBD2	TRBV10-1	TRBJ2-1	many	CASLGLAGPNEQFF	TGCGCCAGCCTTGGCCTAGCGGGCCCCAATGAGCAGTTCTTC
-	TRBV18	TRBJ2-2	-	CASSPDSNTGELFF	TGTGCCAGCTCACCAGACAGTAACACCGGGGAGCTGTTTTTT
-	TRBV6-2/TRBV6-3	TRBJ1-3	few	CASSTFPPSGNTIYF	TGTGCCAGCAGTACTTTCCCTCCTTCTGGAAACACCATATATTTT
TRBD2	TRBV27	TRBJ2-3	few	CASGTSSTDTQYF	TGTGCCAGCGGGACTAGTTCCACAGATACGCAGTATTTT
-	TRBV20-1	TRBJ1-2	once	CSARDVGTGGYTF	TGCAGTGCTAGAGATGTGGGAACCGGAGGCTACACCTTC
TRBD1	TRBV28	TRBJ1-2	many	CASSFSPRGYGYTF	TGTGCCAGCAGTTTCTCCCCCAGGGGGTATGGCTACACCTTC
TRBD1	TRBV24-1	TRBJ2-2	few	CATSEPGTGNTGELFF	TGTGCCACCAGTGAGCCAGGGACAGGGAACACCGGGGAGCTGTTTTTT
-	TRBV20-1	TRBJ2-1	-	CSAREGFEQFF	TGCAGTGCTAGAGAGGGATTTGAGCAGTTCTTC
-	TRBV20-1	TRBJ2-7	-	CSADKGSDGLSYGQYF	TGCAGTGCCGATAAGGGGTCGGACGGGCTCTCTTACGGGCAGTACTTC
-	TRBV20-1	TRBJ2-3	-	CSARDRIADHARLDTQYF	TGCAGTGCTAGAGATAGAATCGCGGACCACGCTAGGTTGGATACGCAGTATTTT
-	TRBV19	TRBJ1-1	-	CASSIGRRVNTEAFF	TGTGCCAGTAGTATAGGGCGCAGGGTGAACACTGAAGCTTTCTTT
-	TRBV5-7	TRBJ2-5	once	CASSLGNIQETQYF	TGTGCCAGCAGCTTGGGGAATATCCAAGAGACCCAGTACTTC
-	TRBV7-7	TRBJ2-7	-	CASSLDGGEQYF	TGTGCCAGCAGCTTAGACGGTGGCGAGCAGTACTTC